Listed here is a single T cell receptor (beta chain). Its antigen is unidentified. CDR1 SGHVS and CDR2 FQNEAQ come from the germline V gene. V dropped 1 base and J dropped 4; count of bases not matched to a gene: 11. The CDR3 is made up of 17 amino acids. This specimen belongs to a study of shared clonotypes between healthy human individuals. Donors included only healthy HIV-negative adults lacking recent acute infections or vaccinations. Regarding the study as a whole: Naive subsets usually exceeded memory subsets in estimated richness. An expected dependence of interdonor clonotype sharing on sequencing depth was noted. Exclusively blood specimens were collected; tissue repertoires likely differ.

Clones were read by immunoSEQ multiplex PCR, and TCRdb kept only the in-frame ones, dropping some. The sample has 2 million to 2.5 million clones; around 90% are singletons. The source material was naive CD4+ T cells from PBMCs. Documented subset: CD45RA+ positively selected. This chain links TRBV7-8 with TRBJ2-5; 8 positions match TRBD1. This sequence originates from a man between 18 and 29 years old in good health. Some clones in this sample may be carry-over from other donors' samples. The CDR3 region has the DNA TGTGCCAGCAGCTTAGGGCTTGGACAGGGCCTCGGAGAGACCCAGTACTTC. Its translation is CASSLGLGQGLGETQYF.